Listed below are T cell receptor beta chains from one sample, sequenced in a study of blood T cell repertoires in COVID-19. Using immunoSEQ multiplex PCR, the repertoire was profiled, and TCRdb retains in-frame clones only, with some absent. This table has 70,000 to 100,000 clones, approximately 75% appearing once. Sequencing used peripheral blood. All receptors come from a woman aged 45-59 years with acute or convalescent COVID-19. Both conserved end residues are part of each CDR3. A D gene is named only where the DNA matches it firmly. Some rows have no size entry. The others give once, few or many, or a class for an expanded clone.

clone size: .
V gene: TRBV7-2
J gene: TRBJ2-3
D gene: .
CDR3 protein: CASSPRRGGASTDTQYF
CDR3 DNA: TGTGCCAGCAGCCCCCGACGGGGAGGCGCGAGCACAGATACGCAGTATTTT

clone size: .
V gene: TRBV11-2
J gene: TRBJ1-4
D gene: TRBD1
CDR3 protein: CASRRGQGGEKLFF
CDR3 DNA: TGTGCCAGCAGGAGAGGACAGGGCGGTGAAAAACTGTTTTTT

clone size: .
V gene: TRBV6-6
J gene: TRBJ2-1
D gene: TRBD2
CDR3 protein: CASSPSGGIFSSYNEQFF
CDR3 DNA: TGTGCCAGCAGTCCTAGCGGGGGAATCTTTAGCTCCTACAATGAGCAGTTCTTC

clone size: once
V gene: TRBV19
J gene: TRBJ1-1
D gene: .
CDR3 protein: CASKAFLGAPTEAFF
CDR3 DNA: TGTGCCAGTAAAGCGTTCCTGGGGGCGCCCACTGAAGCTTTCTTT

clone size: .
V gene: TRBV4-2
J gene: TRBJ1-2
D gene: TRBD1
CDR3 protein: CASSRSGTGDDGYTF
CDR3 DNA: TGTGCCAGCAGTCGATCCGGGACAGGGGACGATGGCTACACCTTC

clone size: few
V gene: TRBV7-3
J gene: TRBJ2-1
D gene: .
CDR3 protein: CASSPPGGLNNEQFF
CDR3 DNA: TGTGCCAGCAGCCCTCCAGGGGGGCTAAACAATGAGCAGTTCTTC

clone size: .
V gene: TRBV14
J gene: TRBJ2-3
D gene: TRBD1
CDR3 protein: CASSRHRGDGTDTQYF
CDR3 DNA: TGTGCCAGCAGCCGGCACAGGGGAGACGGCACAGATACGCAGTATTTT

clone size: .
V gene: TRBV14
J gene: TRBJ2-6
D gene: .
CDR3 protein: CASSPGFPTGANVLTF
CDR3 DNA: TGTGCCAGCAGCCCGGGGTTCCCAACTGGGGCCAACGTCCTGACTTTC

clone size: .
V gene: TRBV5-6
J gene: TRBJ2-5
D gene: TRBD2
CDR3 protein: CASSLRTSGGFKETQYF
CDR3 DNA: TGTGCCAGCAGCTTAAGGACTAGCGGGGGCTTTAAAGAGACCCAGTACTTC

clone size: .
V gene: TRBV28
J gene: TRBJ1-1
D gene: .
CDR3 protein: CASSSLGGENTEAFF
CDR3 DNA: TGTGCCAGCAGTTCTCTCGGCGGGGAGAACACTGAAGCTTTCTTT

clone size: .
V gene: TRBV7-8
J gene: TRBJ1-6
D gene: .
CDR3 protein: CASSFHTPSRAKYNSPLHF
CDR3 DNA: TGTGCCAGCAGCTTCCACACCCCGTCGAGGGCGAAGTATAATTCACCCCTCCACTTT

clone size: .
V gene: TRBV30
J gene: TRBJ1-1
D gene: .
CDR3 protein: CASRPTGGEAFF
CDR3 DNA: TGTGCCTCAAGACCGACCGGGGGTGAAGCTTTCTTT

clone size: few
V gene: TRBV13
J gene: TRBJ1-4
D gene: .
CDR3 protein: CASSQDSNEKLFF
CDR3 DNA: TGTGCCAGCAGCCAGGACAGTAACGAAAAACTGTTTTTT

clone size: .
V gene: TRBV9
J gene: TRBJ1-2
D gene: .
CDR3 protein: CASSVDMEGSYGYTF
CDR3 DNA: TGTGCCAGCAGCGTAGACATGGAGGGGAGCTATGGCTACACCTTC

clone size: .
V gene: TRBV11-2
J gene: TRBJ1-3
D gene: TRBD1
CDR3 protein: CASSFQTGSSGNTIYF
CDR3 DNA: TGTGCCAGCAGCTTTCAGACAGGGTCATCTGGAAACACCATATATTTT

clone size: .
V gene: TRBV6-1
J gene: TRBJ1-1
D gene: .
CDR3 protein: CASSDPSRGEAFF
CDR3 DNA: TGTGCCAGCAGTGACCCCTCTAGGGGTGAAGCTTTCTTT

clone size: .
V gene: TRBV7-6
J gene: TRBJ1-4
D gene: .
CDR3 protein: CASSPGTLVTNEKLFF
CDR3 DNA: TGTGCCAGCAGCCCGGGGACTTTGGTAACTAATGAAAAACTGTTTTTT

clone size: .
V gene: TRBV5-6
J gene: TRBJ2-3
D gene: .
CDR3 protein: CASRRRQSADTQYF
CDR3 DNA: TGTGCCAGCAGGCGGAGACAGTCCGCAGATACGCAGTATTTT

clone size: .
V gene: TRBV29-1
J gene: TRBJ1-1
D gene: TRBD1
CDR3 protein: CSVISDRVGTEAFF
CDR3 DNA: TGCAGCGTCATTTCGGACAGGGTGGGCACTGAAGCTTTCTTT

clone size: few
V gene: TRBV5-5
J gene: TRBJ2-2
D gene: TRBD1
CDR3 protein: CASSWGQGANTGELFF
CDR3 DNA: TGTGCCAGCAGCTGGGGACAGGGGGCAAACACCGGGGAGCTGTTTTTT

clone size: .
V gene: TRBV19
J gene: TRBJ2-7
D gene: TRBD1
CDR3 protein: CASSITGQGTYEQYF
CDR3 DNA: TGTGCCAGTAGTATTACGGGACAGGGTACCTACGAGCAGTACTTC

clone size: .
V gene: TRBV7-8
J gene: TRBJ1-2
D gene: .
CDR3 protein: CASSLDSRIWGYTF
CDR3 DNA: TGTGCCAGCAGCTTGGACAGCCGCATTTGGGGCTACACCTTC

clone size: .
V gene: TRBV10-3
J gene: TRBJ1-2
D gene: TRBD1
CDR3 protein: CAISERTGDYGYTF
CDR3 DNA: TGTGCCATCAGTGAGCGGACAGGGGACTATGGCTACACCTTC

clone size: few
V gene: TRBV28
J gene: TRBJ1-5
D gene: TRBD1
CDR3 protein: CASSSMEQGAFQPQHF
CDR3 DNA: TGTGCCAGCAGCTCTATGGAACAGGGGGCTTTTCAGCCCCAGCATTTT

clone size: .
V gene: TRBV4-2
J gene: TRBJ2-5
D gene: TRBD2
CDR3 protein: CASSPKSTLAGGPRETQYF
CDR3 DNA: TGTGCCAGCAGCCCGAAATCGACCCTAGCGGGGGGGCCGCGGGAGACCCAGTACTTC

clone size: .
V gene: TRBV5-5
J gene: TRBJ1-1
D gene: .
CDR3 protein: CASKFHEVNTEAFF
CDR3 DNA: TGTGCCAGCAAATTTCATGAGGTGAACACTGAAGCTTTCTTT

clone size: once
V gene: TRBV19
J gene: TRBJ2-1
D gene: .
CDR3 protein: CASSDPLAGGNEQFF
CDR3 DNA: TGTGCCAGTAGCGACCCCTTGGCGGGTGGCAATGAGCAGTTCTTC

clone size: many
V gene: TRBV2
J gene: TRBJ2-7
D gene: TRBD1
CDR3 protein: CASSPGQGGVSEQYF
CDR3 DNA: TGTGCCAGCAGTCCTGGACAGGGAGGAGTGTCCGAGCAGTACTTC

clone size: .
V gene: TRBV5-1
J gene: TRBJ1-5
D gene: .
CDR3 protein: CASSLGTGGPANQPQHF
CDR3 DNA: TGCGCCAGCAGCTTGGGTACGGGGGGACCCGCTAATCAGCCCCAGCATTTT

clone size: .
V gene: TRBV3-1/TRBV3-2
J gene: TRBJ1-1
D gene: TRBD1
CDR3 protein: CASSQDLRQGGTEAFF
CDR3 DNA: TGTGCCAGCAGCCAAGATCTTCGGCAGGGGGGCACTGAAGCTTTCTTT

clone size: .
V gene: TRBV28
J gene: TRBJ1-2
D gene: .
CDR3 protein: CASSLTQWGGGGYTF
CDR3 DNA: TGTGCCAGCAGTCTCACCCAGTGGGGGGGAGGCGGCTACACCTTC

clone size: .
V gene: TRBV2
J gene: TRBJ2-2
D gene: .
CDR3 protein: CASRGINRPGERTGELFF
CDR3 DNA: TGTGCCAGCAGGGGCATAAATAGACCGGGGGAGCGAACCGGGGAGCTGTTTTTT

clone size: .
V gene: TRBV27
J gene: TRBJ2-7
D gene: .
CDR3 protein: CASSLTAFYEQYF
CDR3 DNA: TGTGCCAGCAGTTTAACAGCCTTCTACGAGCAGTACTTC

clone size: .
V gene: TRBV5-1
J gene: TRBJ1-1
D gene: TRBD1
CDR3 protein: CASSLGQGAFF
CDR3 DNA: TGCGCCAGCAGCTTGGGACAGGGAGCTTTCTTT

clone size: .
V gene: TRBV6-2/TRBV6-3
J gene: TRBJ2-1
D gene: TRBD1
CDR3 protein: CASSILRQGANEQFF
CDR3 DNA: TGTGCCAGCAGCATCTTGAGACAGGGGGCAAATGAGCAGTTCTTC

clone size: .
V gene: TRBV25-1
J gene: TRBJ2-3
D gene: .
CDR3 protein: CASSDVGQRGDTQYF
CDR3 DNA: TGTGCCAGCAGTGATGTCGGACAACGAGGAGATACGCAGTATTTT

clone size: .
V gene: TRBV28
J gene: TRBJ1-5
D gene: TRBD1
CDR3 protein: CASRPPDRGRNQPQHF
CDR3 DNA: TGTGCCAGCAGACCTCCGGACAGGGGGCGAAATCAGCCCCAGCATTTT

clone size: .
V gene: TRBV5-1
J gene: TRBJ1-3
D gene: .
CDR3 protein: CASSFGSGNTIYF
CDR3 DNA: TGCGCCAGCAGCTTCGGGTCGGGAAACACCATATATTTT

clone size: .
V gene: TRBV19
J gene: TRBJ2-2
D gene: .
CDR3 protein: CASSINGGNTGELFF
CDR3 DNA: TGTGCCAGTAGTATCAACGGGGGGAACACCGGGGAGCTGTTTTTT

clone size: .
V gene: TRBV18
J gene: TRBJ1-2
D gene: .
CDR3 protein: CASSPDGNYGYTF
CDR3 DNA: TGTGCCAGCTCTCCAGACGGGAACTATGGCTACACCTTC

clone size: .
V gene: TRBV5-1
J gene: TRBJ1-6
D gene: .
CDR3 protein: CASSLTIRGPYNSPLHF
CDR3 DNA: TGCGCCAGCAGCTTGACCATCCGAGGCCCCTATAATTCACCCCTCCACTTT

clone size: .
V gene: TRBV27
J gene: TRBJ2-1
D gene: .
CDR3 protein: CASSMTAYNEQFF
CDR3 DNA: TGTGCCAGCAGTATGACAGCCTACAATGAGCAGTTCTTC

clone size: .
V gene: TRBV3-1/TRBV3-2
J gene: TRBJ1-1
D gene: .
CDR3 protein: CASSQDRTEAFF
CDR3 DNA: TGTGCCAGCAGCCAAGATCGGACTGAAGCTTTCTTT

clone size: .
V gene: TRBV28
J gene: TRBJ2-5
D gene: TRBD1
CDR3 protein: CAGTLGDRGGQETQYF
CDR3 DNA: TGTGCCGGGACCTTGGGTGACAGGGGCGGCCAAGAGACCCAGTACTTC

clone size: .
V gene: TRBV27
J gene: TRBJ2-1
D gene: TRBD2
CDR3 protein: CASSYSRTSGGRNEQFF
CDR3 DNA: TGTGCCAGCAGTTACTCTCGGACTAGCGGGGGACGTAATGAGCAGTTCTTC

clone size: .
V gene: TRBV27
J gene: TRBJ1-1
D gene: .
CDR3 protein: CASSLSLSSLNTEAFF
CDR3 DNA: TGTGCCAGCAGTTTATCTCTCTCGTCTCTCAACACTGAAGCTTTCTTT

clone size: .
V gene: TRBV5-1
J gene: TRBJ2-2
D gene: TRBD1
CDR3 protein: CASSQTGQGAGGELFF
CDR3 DNA: TGCGCCAGCAGCCAAACGGGACAGGGGGCTGGCGGGGAGCTGTTTTTT

clone size: .
V gene: TRBV2
J gene: TRBJ1-6
D gene: .
CDR3 protein: CASSEREYNSPLHF
CDR3 DNA: TGTGCCAGCAGTGAAAGGGAGTATAATTCACCCCTCCACTTT

clone size: .
V gene: TRBV7-2
J gene: TRBJ2-2
D gene: TRBD1
CDR3 protein: CASSLEWAGGPGELFF
CDR3 DNA: TGTGCCAGCAGCTTAGAATGGGCAGGGGGCCCCGGGGAGCTGTTTTTT

clone size: once
V gene: TRBV28
J gene: TRBJ2-1
D gene: TRBD2
CDR3 protein: CASSLVGSGEYNEQFF
CDR3 DNA: TGTGCCAGCAGTTTAGTGGGTAGCGGGGAATACAATGAGCAGTTCTTC

clone size: .
V gene: TRBV19
J gene: TRBJ2-1
D gene: TRBD2
CDR3 protein: CASSLGWRGNDNEQFF
CDR3 DNA: TGTGCCAGTAGTTTGGGCTGGCGGGGGAATGACAATGAGCAGTTCTTC

clone size: .
V gene: TRBV19
J gene: TRBJ1-2
D gene: TRBD1
CDR3 protein: CASTFGQGYGYTF
CDR3 DNA: TGTGCCAGTACCTTTGGACAGGGTTATGGCTACACCTTC

clone size: once
V gene: TRBV10-3
J gene: TRBJ2-1
D gene: .
CDR3 protein: CAISGDWNNEQFF
CDR3 DNA: TGTGCCATCAGCGGGGACTGGAACAATGAGCAGTTCTTC

clone size: .
V gene: TRBV27
J gene: TRBJ1-6
D gene: .
CDR3 protein: CASSYPDNNSPLHF
CDR3 DNA: TGTGCCAGCAGTTACCCGGACAATAATTCACCCCTCCACTTT